This TCR beta chain emerged from a study of blood T cell repertoires in COVID-19. For the study at large: Specimens from acute and convalescent COVID-19 originated in the United States, Italy and Spain. T cells, B-cell-depleted T cells, or PBMCs supplied cDNA or gDNA.

Per the authors' pipeline: Amplification of reference gene primers provided the estimated nucleated cell counts. Sequencing was performed with immunoSEQ multiplex PCR; in TCRdb, only in-frame clones are kept and a portion is missing. V, J and clone size reflect that table, while D and trimming were determined from the DNA. Here the sample spans under 100,000 clones, around four fifths being singletons. The clonotype comes from a man between 45 and 60 years old with acute or convalescent COVID-19. Input material: peripheral blood.

Written as DNA, the CDR3 is TGTGCCAGCAGCCAAGGACGGCGGGGGTCGGTCGCAGATACGCAGTATTTT. Translation: CASSQGRRGSVADTQYF. The chain combines TRBV3-1 (or the pseudogene TRBV3-2) with TRBJ2-3; 7 nucleotides line up with TRBD2. Germline assignment: CDR1 LGHDT and CDR2 YNNKEL (reference sequence). The V segment lost 1 base and the J segment 4 bases; nucleotides outside the gene matches: 11. This CDR3 has 17 residues.